The rows below give T cell receptor beta chains drawn from one sample of a study of T cells after yellow fever vaccination. Using its own MiXCR run on the 5' RACE reads, TCRdb lists one record per CDR3 protein. The sample holds 100,000 to 150,000 distinct CDR3 sequences, 8.9% seen once. Sequencing was performed on CD8+ T cells sorted from PBMCs, taken on the day of the yellow fever booster vaccination. The receptors derive from a young man who received the YFV17D yellow fever vaccine. The conserved cysteine and the conserved F or W are not part of the CDR3 here. Where a row states a size, it is once, few, many or the class of an expanded clone; other rows omit it.

v_call: TRBV12-3/TRBV12-4; j_call: TRBJ1-5; clone_size: .; cdr3_aa: ASTLRGASQPQH
v_call: TRBV5-1; j_call: TRBJ2-1; clone_size: few; cdr3_aa: ASSLPGSNEQF
v_call: TRBV2; j_call: TRBJ1-6; clone_size: few; cdr3_aa: ASSPGQGESPLH
v_call: TRBV20-1; j_call: TRBJ1-4; clone_size: .; cdr3_aa: SARVGQGVEEKLF
v_call: TRBV5-3; j_call: TRBJ2-1; clone_size: .; cdr3_aa: ARSQRGQF
v_call: TRBV7-2; j_call: TRBJ2-2; clone_size: few; cdr3_aa: ASSLPSGSGGGAHGELF
v_call: TRBV6-2/TRBV6-3; j_call: TRBJ2-7; clone_size: few; cdr3_aa: ASMGMETEPYEQY
v_call: TRBV7-9; j_call: TRBJ2-3; clone_size: once; cdr3_aa: ALVGVNTDTQY
v_call: TRBV10-3; j_call: TRBJ2-1; clone_size: many; cdr3_aa: AISESGGLLRNEQF
v_call: TRBV12-3/TRBV12-4; j_call: TRBJ1-4; clone_size: .; cdr3_aa: ASGTGTGDEKLF
v_call: TRBV3-1; j_call: TRBJ2-5; clone_size: .; cdr3_aa: ASSRRLYQETQY
v_call: TRBV6-5; j_call: TRBJ1-1; clone_size: few; cdr3_aa: ASSYPGATEAF
v_call: TRBV12-3/TRBV12-4; j_call: TRBJ2-5; clone_size: many; cdr3_aa: ASTTGGETQY
v_call: TRBV13; j_call: TRBJ2-5; clone_size: few; cdr3_aa: ASSLVRGIQSGTQY
v_call: TRBV4-3; j_call: TRBJ2-1; clone_size: many; cdr3_aa: ASTPTAGSSYNEQF
v_call: TRBV12-3/TRBV12-4; j_call: TRBJ1-6; clone_size: few; cdr3_aa: ASSLEGRGSPLH
v_call: TRBV12-3/TRBV12-4; j_call: TRBJ2-5; clone_size: few; cdr3_aa: ASKGFQETQY
v_call: TRBV10-3; j_call: TRBJ1-2; clone_size: many; cdr3_aa: ALGNRVGYT
v_call: TRBV6-2/TRBV6-3; j_call: TRBJ1-2; clone_size: few; cdr3_aa: ASSYSPYGYT
v_call: TRBV4-1; j_call: TRBJ2-1; clone_size: many; cdr3_aa: ASSQGVAGVNEQF
v_call: TRBV4-1; j_call: TRBJ2-7; clone_size: many; cdr3_aa: ASSEGAAVSYEQY
v_call: TRBV7-9; j_call: TRBJ2-7; clone_size: .; cdr3_aa: ASSLATGRIGHEQY
v_call: TRBV4-1; j_call: TRBJ1-2; clone_size: .; cdr3_aa: ASSPPGAGGGYT
v_call: TRBV6-1; j_call: TRBJ1-1; clone_size: few; cdr3_aa: AIIRGTEAF
v_call: TRBV11-1; j_call: TRBJ2-3; clone_size: few; cdr3_aa: ASSSGTSPSTDTQY
v_call: TRBV2; j_call: TRBJ2-4; clone_size: .; cdr3_aa: ASMAGVAKNIQY
v_call: TRBV5-5; j_call: TRBJ1-4; clone_size: .; cdr3_aa: ASRLWTATNEKLF
v_call: TRBV7-2; j_call: TRBJ2-3; clone_size: few; cdr3_aa: ASSLDRGPYANTQY
v_call: TRBV20-1; j_call: TRBJ2-7; clone_size: few; cdr3_aa: SAVPSGARYEQY
v_call: TRBV9; j_call: TRBJ2-4; clone_size: .; cdr3_aa: ASSQFGGNIQY
v_call: TRBV14; j_call: TRBJ2-7; clone_size: few; cdr3_aa: ASSQLTSTYEQY
v_call: TRBV7-9; j_call: TRBJ2-3; clone_size: few; cdr3_aa: ASSLVGTPSTDTQY
v_call: TRBV7-3; j_call: TRBJ2-1; clone_size: many; cdr3_aa: ASSLWGFESGEYNEQF
v_call: TRBV28; j_call: TRBJ2-3; clone_size: few; cdr3_aa: ASSSTGEEDTQY
v_call: TRBV10-2; j_call: TRBJ2-7; clone_size: .; cdr3_aa: ASMPGQGGHEQY
v_call: TRBV5-1; j_call: TRBJ2-6; clone_size: .; cdr3_aa: ASSSDRLSGANVLT
v_call: TRBV29-1; j_call: TRBJ2-2; clone_size: .; cdr3_aa: SVEDRVIGELF
v_call: TRBV7-2; j_call: TRBJ2-7; clone_size: few; cdr3_aa: ASSSYLRDSYEQY
v_call: TRBV4-3; j_call: TRBJ2-1; clone_size: few; cdr3_aa: ASSRPPSGGAMIEDNEQF
v_call: TRBV12-3/TRBV12-4; j_call: TRBJ2-1; clone_size: .; cdr3_aa: ASTDRGTGAYTEQF
v_call: TRBV5-4; j_call: TRBJ1-4; clone_size: .; cdr3_aa: ASGLKAGEKLF
v_call: TRBV5-4; j_call: TRBJ2-1; clone_size: few; cdr3_aa: ASSLDGASVL